Reported below is one TCR beta chain. Antigen unknown. From the 5' RACE reads, TCRdb called clonotypes with MiXCR, one entry per CDR3 protein. The sample holds 700,000 or so distinct CDR3 sequences, 8.6% seen once. This CDR3 has 15 amino acids. Germline CDR1 SGHRS, CDR2 YFSETQ. V lost 7 bases and J lost 4; bases outside the gene matches: 9. The data originate from a study of identical twins. Regarding the study as a whole: Conclusions rested on cross-sectional statistics rather than following the same donors. Because invariant MAIT and iNKT cells could be present, zero-insertion analyses could be partly confounded. Fewer insertions characterized abundant cord blood beta clonotypes, whereas memory repertoires showed none.

These records were also assigned to another study, of yellow fever vaccine responses in identical twins. That source notes: Twins' T cell vaccine responses reportedly looked partly convergent, partly personalized.

Specimen: PBMCs. The gene calls are TRBV5-1 and TRBJ2-2; TRBD2 agrees at 8 bases. The clonotype comes from a woman in her late teens or twenties in good health. CDR3 DNA: TGCGCCAGCGGTCCGGGAGGGATGGGCACCGGGGAGCTGTTTTTT. Its protein product is CASGPGGMGTGELFF.